A single T cell receptor (beta chain) is shown here with its context. Vbeta (60) and Jbeta (13) primers were used in the PCR. This table comes from immunoSEQ multiplex PCR, and its TCRdb copy is limited to in-frame clones, with some not included. The sample includes about 160,000 clones, 80% to 90% of them seen just once. With 5 bases removed from V and 5 bases from J, the gap between germline ends came to 14 bases. Germline V lookup: CDR1 MDHEN, CDR2 SYDVKM. The CDR3 length is 14 residues. This entry is derived from a study of cytomegalovirus exposure and HLA in healthy donors. This TCR was sampled from a woman under 30 in good health and CMV-seronegative. The chain combines TRBV28 with TRBJ2-3; a weak D match, TRBD2 (5 bases). Material for sequencing was PBMCs. Written as DNA, the CDR3 is TGTGCCAGCAGTGGCGGGCGAAACGGAGATACGCAGTATTTT. This gives the protein CASSGGRNGDTQYF.